This TCR beta chain is drawn from a study of T-cell reconstitution after alpha-beta-depleted transplantation in children. The library targeted TCRbeta and was prepared with unique molecular identifiers. TCRdb reprocessed the PCR reads with MiXCR, giving one entry per CDR3 protein. The repertoire holds 200,000 to 300,000 distinct CDR3 sequences, with more than 20% as singletons. Looked up from germline, CDR1 is LGHNA and CDR2 is YSLEER. The CDR3 length is 16 residues. J was trimmed by 2 bases and V by 0 bases; bases with no gene match: 4. The rearrangement uses TRBV4-3 and TRBJ2-1; TRBD2 matches at 7 bases. Source: PBMCs, mostly from graft donor cells, taken 360 days after TCRalphabeta/CD19-depleted stem cell transplant. This receptor was obtained from a female patient under 10 years old who had a stem cell transplant for congenital amegakaryocytic thrombocytopenia, so the T cells may come from the graft donor. The CDR3 region is CASSQEWAGAYNEQFF. CDR3 in DNA: TGCGCCAGCAGCCAAGAATGGGCGGGGGCCTACAATGAGCAGTTCTTC.